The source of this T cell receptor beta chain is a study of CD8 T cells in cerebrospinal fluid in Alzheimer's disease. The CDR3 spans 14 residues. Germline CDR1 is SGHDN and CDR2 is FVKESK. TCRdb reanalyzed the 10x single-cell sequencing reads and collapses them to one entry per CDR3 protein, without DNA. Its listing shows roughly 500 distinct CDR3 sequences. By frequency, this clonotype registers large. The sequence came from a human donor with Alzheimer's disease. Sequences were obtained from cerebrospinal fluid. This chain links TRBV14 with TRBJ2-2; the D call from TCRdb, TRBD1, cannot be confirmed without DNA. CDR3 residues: CASSPLAKGGELFF.